This T cell receptor beta chain came from a study of blood T cell repertoires in COVID-19. Study in general: Samples taken during acute and convalescent COVID-19 were collected in the United States, Italy and Spain.

Participants, about 18 to 90 years old, spanned fewer than 25 US areas. The V gene's germline CDR1 is GTSNPN and CDR2 SVGIG (reference sequence). The V gene lost 4 bases and the J gene lost 5 bases, with 8 bases spanning the gap. This CDR3 contains 11 residues. In the study's own analysis: Estimated nucleated cell counts came from reference gene primer amplification. Profiling relied on immunoSEQ multiplex PCR, and the TCRdb table lists in-frame clones only, not all of them. V and J calls plus clone size are reproduced from that table; the DNA served to infer D and trimming. The sample records roughly 240,000 clones, around 82% being singletons.

The source material was PBMCs or T cells enriched from blood (not recorded which). The chain recombines TRBV30 with TRBJ2-5; perhaps TRBD2 as D (6 bases). The sequence was collected from a woman aged 40 to 50 who had been exposed to COVID-19. This chain's CDR3 is CAWMGRETQYF. The CDR3 DNA reads as TGTGCCTGGATGGGGAGGGAGACCCAGTACTTC.